Listed below are T cell receptor beta chains from one sample, sequenced in a study of cytomegalovirus exposure and HLA in healthy donors. TCRdb's copy holds only in-frame clones and misses some; the assay was immunoSEQ multiplex PCR. The data contain 150,000 to 200,000 clones, 84% of them singletons. The specimen sequenced was PBMCs. The receptor source for this set is a boy between 5 and 17 years old in good health and CMV-seronegative. The CDR3 runs from the conserved cysteine through the conserved F or W. The D gene is left open where the match is weak. Size is omitted from some rows. Given values are once, few, many or a class for expanded clones.

CDR3: CASADNMGAYEKLFF
DNA: TGCGCCAGCGCTGATAACATGGGCGCATATGAAAAACTGTTTTTT
D: NA
J: TRBJ1-4
V: TRBV10-2
size: few

CDR3: CASSGGDQPQHF
DNA: TGTGCCAGTAGTGGGGGGGATCAGCCCCAGCATTTT
D: NA
J: TRBJ1-5
V: TRBV19
size: once

CDR3: CASSSRGETDTQYF
DNA: TGTGCCAGCAGCTCCCGGGGGGAGACGGATACGCAGTATTTT
D: TRBD2
J: TRBJ2-3
V: TRBV7-9
size: NA

CDR3: CASGRLGPTQFF
DNA: TGTGCCAGCGGCCGGCTGGGTCCGACTCAGTTCTTC
D: NA
J: TRBJ2-1
V: TRBV28
size: NA

CDR3: CASSITGTGNNEKLFF
DNA: TGTGCCAGTAGTATCACCGGGACAGGGAATAATGAAAAACTGTTTTTT
D: TRBD1
J: TRBJ1-4
V: TRBV19
size: NA

CDR3: CASSPDRGRNSPLHF
DNA: TGTGCCAGCAGCCCCGACAGGGGGCGAAATTCACCCCTCCACTTT
D: TRBD1
J: TRBJ1-6
V: TRBV6-5
size: NA

CDR3: CASSFVAAPGEEQYF
DNA: TGTGCCAGCAGCTTTGTGGCTGCCCCGGGGGAAGAGCAGTACTTC
D: NA
J: TRBJ2-7
V: TRBV7-2
size: NA

CDR3: CAWSIAGGPETQYF
DNA: TGTGCCTGGAGTATAGCGGGAGGGCCAGAGACCCAGTACTTC
D: TRBD2
J: TRBJ2-5
V: TRBV30
size: NA

CDR3: CASSIQGAPLNTEAFF
DNA: TGTGCCAGTAGTATTCAGGGGGCCCCTCTGAACACTGAAGCTTTCTTT
D: TRBD1
J: TRBJ1-1
V: TRBV19
size: NA

CDR3: CSVDDSEAFF
DNA: TGCAGCGTTGACGACAGTGAGGCTTTCTTT
D: NA
J: TRBJ1-1
V: TRBV29-1
size: NA

CDR3: CASSYSPRQGEDTGELFF
DNA: TGTGCCAGCAGTTACTCTCCCCGGCAGGGGGAGGACACCGGGGAGCTGTTTTTT
D: NA
J: TRBJ2-2
V: TRBV6-7
size: NA

CDR3: CASRANRLQETQYF
DNA: TGTGCCAGCAGAGCCAACAGGCTACAAGAGACCCAGTACTTC
D: NA
J: TRBJ2-5
V: TRBV2
size: NA

CDR3: CASTKWINRGLAGDETQYF
DNA: TGTGCCAGCACTAAGTGGATTAATAGGGGACTAGCAGGTGACGAGACCCAGTACTTC
D: TRBD2
J: TRBJ2-5
V: TRBV27
size: NA

CDR3: CATSQGPRNSPLHF
DNA: TGTGCCACCTCCCAGGGTCCAAGAAATTCACCCCTCCACTTT
D: NA
J: TRBJ1-6
V: TRBV2
size: NA

CDR3: CASSVGGLAGVGGETQYF
DNA: TGTGCCAGCAGCGTAGGGGGACTAGCGGGAGTAGGAGGAGAGACCCAGTACTTC
D: TRBD2
J: TRBJ2-5
V: TRBV9
size: NA

CDR3: CASSLRGGLNTEAFF
DNA: TGCGCCAGCAGCTTGCGAGGGGGCCTGAACACTGAAGCTTTCTTT
D: TRBD1
J: TRBJ1-1
V: TRBV5-1
size: NA

CDR3: CASTGIGGVPYEQYF
DNA: TGTGCCAGCACGGGGATAGGGGGTGTTCCCTACGAGCAGTACTTC
D: NA
J: TRBJ2-7
V: TRBV2
size: NA

CDR3: CASRRQGVGEQYF
DNA: TGTGCCAGCCGCAGACAGGGGGTAGGCGAGCAGTACTTC
D: TRBD1
J: TRBJ2-7
V: TRBV6-5
size: once

CDR3: CASSASGTSGSDEQFF
DNA: TGTGCCAGCAGTGCCTCGGGGACTAGCGGGAGTGATGAGCAGTTCTTC
D: TRBD2
J: TRBJ2-1
V: TRBV6-4
size: NA

CDR3: CASSYSGGRPEQFF
DNA: TGTGCCAGCAGTTACTCGGGAGGTCGCCCAGAGCAGTTCTTC
D: NA
J: TRBJ2-1
V: TRBV6-5
size: NA

CDR3: CASRLAGEQYF
DNA: TGTGCCAGCAGACTAGCAGGCGAGCAGTACTTC
D: NA
J: TRBJ2-7
V: TRBV28
size: NA

CDR3: CASSRDRGAGGRNEQFF
DNA: TGTGCCAGCAGTCGGGACAGGGGAGCGGGAGGGAGGAATGAGCAGTTCTTC
D: NA
J: TRBJ2-1
V: TRBV28
size: NA

CDR3: CASSWGTPGYEQYF
DNA: TGTGCCAGCAGCTGGGGGACACCCGGCTACGAGCAGTACTTC
D: NA
J: TRBJ2-7
V: TRBV5-4
size: NA

CDR3: CASSPLLHYGYTF
DNA: TGCGCCAGCAGCCCTCTGCTACACTATGGCTACACCTTC
D: NA
J: TRBJ1-2
V: TRBV4-3
size: NA

CDR3: CATSSHRDSTYEQYF
DNA: TGTGCCACCAGCAGCCACCGGGACAGCACCTACGAGCAGTACTTC
D: TRBD1
J: TRBJ2-7
V: TRBV15
size: NA

CDR3: CASSHRDRVEETQYF
DNA: TGCGCCAGCAGCCATAGAGACAGGGTGGAAGAGACCCAGTACTTC
D: TRBD1
J: TRBJ2-5
V: TRBV4-3
size: NA

CDR3: CASSAPQGQRGRGGNTIYF
DNA: TGTGCCAGCAGCGCACCTCAGGGACAGAGGGGTCGGGGTGGAAACACCATATATTTT
D: TRBD1
J: TRBJ1-3
V: TRBV9
size: NA

CDR3: CASSPGFWGDTGELFF
DNA: TGCGCCAGCAGCCCGGGATTTTGGGGTGACACCGGGGAGCTGTTTTTT
D: NA
J: TRBJ2-2
V: TRBV5-1
size: once

CDR3: CSAASSVEQYF
DNA: TGCAGTGCTGCTTCTAGCGTCGAGCAGTACTTC
D: NA
J: TRBJ2-7
V: TRBV20-1
size: NA

CDR3: CASSLDRGGPSSYEQYF
DNA: TGCGCCAGCAGCTTGGACCGCGGGGGTCCGAGCTCCTACGAGCAGTACTTC
D: TRBD2
J: TRBJ2-7
V: TRBV5-1
size: NA

CDR3: CASSLAPAGGADTQYF
DNA: TGTGCCAGCAGCTTAGCCCCAGCGGGGGGAGCAGATACGCAGTATTTT
D: TRBD2
J: TRBJ2-3
V: TRBV11-3
size: NA

CDR3: CATATGAYYGYTF
DNA: TGTGCCACCGCGACAGGGGCTTACTATGGCTACACCTTC
D: NA
J: TRBJ1-2
V: TRBV21-1
size: NA

CDR3: CASSLGTGLVNEQFF
DNA: TGTGCCAGCAGCTTAGGGACAGGGTTGGTCAATGAGCAGTTCTTC
D: TRBD1
J: TRBJ2-1
V: TRBV13
size: NA

CDR3: CASSSEHRTANSPLHF
DNA: TGTGCCAGCAGCTCTGAGCACAGGACCGCTAATTCACCCCTCCACTTT
D: NA
J: TRBJ1-6
V: TRBV11-3
size: NA

CDR3: CASSLLAGDGPDTQYF
DNA: TGTGCCAGCAGCCTACTAGCGGGAGACGGCCCAGATACGCAGTATTTT
D: TRBD2
J: TRBJ2-3
V: TRBV2
size: NA

CDR3: CASSQEGTGFYEQYF
DNA: TGCGCCAGCAGCCAAGAGGGGACAGGGTTTTACGAGCAGTACTTC
D: TRBD1
J: TRBJ2-7
V: TRBV4-3
size: NA

CDR3: CASSSGGSRNTEAFF
DNA: TGTGCCAGCAGCTCAGGGGGCTCGAGGAACACTGAAGCTTTCTTT
D: TRBD1
J: TRBJ1-1
V: TRBV7-3
size: NA

CDR3: CASRETGRGANYGYTF
DNA: TGTGCCAGCAGAGAGACAGGGAGAGGGGCTAACTATGGCTACACCTTC
D: TRBD1
J: TRBJ1-2
V: TRBV2
size: NA

CDR3: CASSEYGVSTEAFF
DNA: TGTGCCAGCAGTGAATACGGGGTTTCGACTGAAGCTTTCTTT
D: NA
J: TRBJ1-1
V: TRBV6-1
size: NA

CDR3: CSVEEGTGELFF
DNA: TGCAGCGTTGAGGAGGGGACCGGGGAGCTGTTTTTT
D: NA
J: TRBJ2-2
V: TRBV29-1
size: once

CDR3: CASSLKRGYEQYF
DNA: TGTGCCAGCAGCTTAAAACGGGGGTACGAGCAGTACTTC
D: NA
J: TRBJ2-7
V: TRBV7-3
size: NA

CDR3: CATSGRGQDTQYF
DNA: TGTGCCACCAGCGGCCGAGGACAGGATACGCAGTATTTT
D: NA
J: TRBJ2-3
V: TRBV15
size: NA

CDR3: CASSFGGHEQFF
DNA: TGCGCCAGCAGCTTTGGGGGCCATGAGCAGTTCTTC
D: NA
J: TRBJ2-1
V: TRBV5-1
size: few

CDR3: CASSLAQAYEQYF
DNA: TGTGCCAGCAGCCTCGCCCAGGCCTACGAGCAGTACTTC
D: NA
J: TRBJ2-7
V: TRBV11-2
size: NA

CDR3: CASSVAETYGYTF
DNA: TGTGCCAGTAGTGTGGCGGAAACCTATGGCTACACCTTC
D: NA
J: TRBJ1-2
V: TRBV19
size: NA

CDR3: CASSLGSTKNIQYF
DNA: TGTGCCAGCAGCTTAGGTAGCACCAAAAACATTCAGTACTTC
D: NA
J: TRBJ2-4
V: TRBV7-2
size: NA

CDR3: CASSSTGGYNQPQHF
DNA: TGTGCCAGCAGCTCCACAGGGGGTTACAATCAGCCCCAGCATTTT
D: TRBD1
J: TRBJ1-5
V: TRBV7-2
size: NA

CDR3: CASSFSGLADYNEQFF
DNA: TGTGCCAGCAGTTTCTCGGGACTAGCGGATTACAATGAGCAGTTCTTC
D: TRBD2
J: TRBJ2-1
V: TRBV6-5
size: NA

CDR3: CASTSGVADTQYF
DNA: TGTGCCAGTACTAGCGGGGTAGCAGATACGCAGTATTTT
D: TRBD2
J: TRBJ2-3
V: TRBV19
size: NA

CDR3: CASSLSRSGWGGYTF
DNA: TGTGCCAGCAGTTTATCGAGGTCGGGGTGGGGTGGCTACACCTTC
D: NA
J: TRBJ1-2
V: TRBV27
size: NA

CDR3: CASSEPSTDTQYF
DNA: TGTGCCAGCAGTGAACCTAGCACAGATACGCAGTATTTT
D: NA
J: TRBJ2-3
V: TRBV2
size: once

CDR3: CASSRLSGDRVQYF
DNA: TGTGCCAGCAGCCGTCTGAGCGGGGATAGGGTCCAGTACTTC
D: TRBD2
J: TRBJ2-5
V: TRBV11-2
size: once

CDR3: CSVAGRWNEQFF
DNA: TGCAGCGTTGCAGGTCGTTGGAATGAGCAGTTCTTC
D: NA
J: TRBJ2-1
V: TRBV29-1
size: NA

CDR3: CASSGGQGWEKLFF
DNA: TGTGCCAGCAGTGGTGGACAGGGGTGGGAAAAACTGTTTTTT
D: TRBD1
J: TRBJ1-4
V: TRBV6-1
size: NA

CDR3: CASSQVGGSQPQHF
DNA: TGCGCCAGCAGCCAAGTGGGGGGGAGTCAGCCCCAGCATTTT
D: NA
J: TRBJ1-5
V: TRBV4-3
size: NA

CDR3: CASSFRHRGTTDTQYF
DNA: TGTGCCAGTAGTTTCCGCCACAGGGGAACCACAGATACGCAGTATTTT
D: TRBD1
J: TRBJ2-3
V: TRBV19
size: NA

CDR3: CASGPGTEAFF
DNA: TGTGCTAGTGGTCCCGGGACAGAAGCTTTCTTT
D: NA
J: TRBJ1-1
V: TRBV12-5
size: NA

CDR3: CASSLYATSVDNEQFF
DNA: TGTGCCAGCAGTTTATACGCGACTAGCGTAGACAATGAGCAGTTCTTC
D: TRBD2
J: TRBJ2-1
V: TRBV27
size: NA

CDR3: CASSLGLADNEQFF
DNA: TGTGCCAGCAGTTTAGGGCTAGCGGACAATGAGCAGTTCTTC
D: TRBD2
J: TRBJ2-1
V: TRBV28
size: NA

CDR3: CASSPNTGLEAFF
DNA: TGTGCCAGCTCACCGAATACGGGACTTGAAGCTTTCTTT
D: NA
J: TRBJ1-1
V: TRBV18
size: NA